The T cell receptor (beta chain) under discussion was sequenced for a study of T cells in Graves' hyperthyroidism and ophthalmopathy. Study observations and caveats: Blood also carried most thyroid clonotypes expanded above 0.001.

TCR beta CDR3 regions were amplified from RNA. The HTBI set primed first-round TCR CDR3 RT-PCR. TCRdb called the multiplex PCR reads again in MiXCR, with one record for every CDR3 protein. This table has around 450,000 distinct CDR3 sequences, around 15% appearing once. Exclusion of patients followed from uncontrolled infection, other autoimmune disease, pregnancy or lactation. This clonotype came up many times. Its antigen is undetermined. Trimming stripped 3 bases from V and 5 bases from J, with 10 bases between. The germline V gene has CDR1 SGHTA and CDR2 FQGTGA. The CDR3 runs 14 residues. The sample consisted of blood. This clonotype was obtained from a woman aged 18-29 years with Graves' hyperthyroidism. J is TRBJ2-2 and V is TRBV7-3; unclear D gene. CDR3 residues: CASSFDYQTGELFF. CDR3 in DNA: TGTGCCAGCAGCTTCGATTATCAAACCGGGGAGCTGTTTTTT.